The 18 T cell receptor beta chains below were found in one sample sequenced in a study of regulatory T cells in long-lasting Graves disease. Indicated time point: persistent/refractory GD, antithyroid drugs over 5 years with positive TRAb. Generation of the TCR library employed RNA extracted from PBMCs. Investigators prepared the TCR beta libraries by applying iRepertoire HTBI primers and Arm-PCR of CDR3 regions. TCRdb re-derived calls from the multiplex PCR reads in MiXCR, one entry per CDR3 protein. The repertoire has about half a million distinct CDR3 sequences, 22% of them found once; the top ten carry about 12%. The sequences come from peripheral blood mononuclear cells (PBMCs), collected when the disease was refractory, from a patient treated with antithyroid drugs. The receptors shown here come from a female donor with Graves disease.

In DNA form, the CDR3 reads TGTGCCAGCAGCTTAGCGTACAGGGCCTACGGGGAGCTGTTTTTT. Encoded protein: CASSLAYRAYGELFF. The chain combines TRBV7-6 with TRBJ2-2; D may be TRBD1 (6 bases). CDR1 and CDR2 from the germline V gene are SGHVS and FNYEAQ. Deletions cut 0 bases from V and 7 bases from J, with 12 bases between. The CDR3 runs 15 residues.

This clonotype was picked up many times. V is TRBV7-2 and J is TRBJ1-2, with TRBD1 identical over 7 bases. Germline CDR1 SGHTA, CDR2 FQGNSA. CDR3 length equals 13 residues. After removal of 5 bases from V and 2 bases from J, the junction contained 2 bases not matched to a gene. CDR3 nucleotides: TGTGCCAGCAGCCCGACAGGGAACTATGGCTACACCTTC. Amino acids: CASSPTGNYGYTF.

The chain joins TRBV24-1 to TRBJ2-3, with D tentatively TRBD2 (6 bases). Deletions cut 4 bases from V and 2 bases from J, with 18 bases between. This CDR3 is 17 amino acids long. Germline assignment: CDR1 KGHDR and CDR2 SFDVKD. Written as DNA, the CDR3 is TGTGCCACCAGTGAGCCGTTTGGAGGGCTCAACACAGATACGCAGTATTTT. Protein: CATSEPFGGLNTDTQYF.

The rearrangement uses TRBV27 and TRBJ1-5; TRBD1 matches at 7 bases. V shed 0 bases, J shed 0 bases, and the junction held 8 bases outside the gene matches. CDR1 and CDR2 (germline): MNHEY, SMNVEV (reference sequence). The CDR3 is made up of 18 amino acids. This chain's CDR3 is CASSLSYETGDSNQPQHF. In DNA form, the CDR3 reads TGTGCCAGCAGTTTATCATACGAAACAGGGGATAGCAATCAGCCCCAGCATTTT.

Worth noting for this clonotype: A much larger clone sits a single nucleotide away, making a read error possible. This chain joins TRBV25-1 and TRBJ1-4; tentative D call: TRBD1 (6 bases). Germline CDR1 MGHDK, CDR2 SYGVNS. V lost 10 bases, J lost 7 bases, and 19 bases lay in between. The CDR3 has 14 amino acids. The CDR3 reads CANSATGRSEKLFF. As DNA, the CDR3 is TGTGCCAACAGCGCTACAGGGAGAAGTGAAAAACTGTTTTTT.

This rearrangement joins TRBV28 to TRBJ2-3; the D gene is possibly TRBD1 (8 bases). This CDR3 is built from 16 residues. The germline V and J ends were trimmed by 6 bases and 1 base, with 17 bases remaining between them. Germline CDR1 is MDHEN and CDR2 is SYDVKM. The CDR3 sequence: CASRGGDRRRTDTQYF. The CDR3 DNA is TGTGCCAGCAGGGGAGGGGACAGGAGACGCACAGATACGCAGTATTTT.

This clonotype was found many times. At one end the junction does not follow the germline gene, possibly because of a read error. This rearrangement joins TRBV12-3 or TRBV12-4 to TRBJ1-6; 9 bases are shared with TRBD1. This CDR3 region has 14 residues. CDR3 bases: TGTGCCAACAGTTTGGGACAGGGAGAATCACCCCTCCACTTT. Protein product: CANSLGQGESPLHF.

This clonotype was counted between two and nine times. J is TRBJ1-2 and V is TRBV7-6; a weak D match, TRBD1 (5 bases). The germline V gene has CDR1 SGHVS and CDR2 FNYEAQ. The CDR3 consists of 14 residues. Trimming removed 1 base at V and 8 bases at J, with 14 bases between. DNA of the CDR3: TGTGCCAGCAGCTTAGGGCAGGGTCTTGCGGGCTACACCTTC. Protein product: CASSLGQGLAGYTF. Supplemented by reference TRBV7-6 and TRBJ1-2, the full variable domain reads GAGVSQSPRYKVTKRGQDVALRCDPISGHVSLYWYRQALGQGPEFLTYFNYEAQQDKSGLPNDRFSAERPEGSISTLTIQRTEQRDSAMYRCASSLGQGLAGYTFGSGTRLTVV.

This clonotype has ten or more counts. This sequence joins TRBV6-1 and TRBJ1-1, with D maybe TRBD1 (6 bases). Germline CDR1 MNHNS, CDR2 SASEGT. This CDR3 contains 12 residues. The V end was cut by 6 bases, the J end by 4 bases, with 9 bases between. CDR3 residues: CASSRGITEAFF. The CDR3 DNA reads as TGTGCCAGCAGCAGGGGCATCACTGAAGCTTTCTTT.

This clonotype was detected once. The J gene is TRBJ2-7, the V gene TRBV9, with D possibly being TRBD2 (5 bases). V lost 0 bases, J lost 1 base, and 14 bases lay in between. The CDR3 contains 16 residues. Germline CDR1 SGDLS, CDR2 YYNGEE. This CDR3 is CASSVGMGAPSYEQYF. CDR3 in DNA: TGTGCCAGCAGCGTAGGGATGGGAGCTCCTTCCTACGAGCAGTACTTC.

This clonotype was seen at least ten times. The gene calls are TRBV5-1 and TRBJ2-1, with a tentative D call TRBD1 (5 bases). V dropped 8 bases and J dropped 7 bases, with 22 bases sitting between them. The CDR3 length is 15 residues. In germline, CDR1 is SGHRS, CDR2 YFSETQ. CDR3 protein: CARLAVGRVWNEQFF. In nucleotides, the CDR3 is TGCGCCAGATTGGCGGTCGGCAGGGTCTGGAATGAGCAGTTCTTC.

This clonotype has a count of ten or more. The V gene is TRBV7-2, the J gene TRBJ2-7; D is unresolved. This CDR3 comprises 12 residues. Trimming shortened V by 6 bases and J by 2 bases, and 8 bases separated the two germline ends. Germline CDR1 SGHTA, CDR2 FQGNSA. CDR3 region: CASSYGPYEQYF. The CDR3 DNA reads TGTGCCAGCAGTTACGGGCCCTACGAGCAGTACTTC.

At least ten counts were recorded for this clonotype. The CDR3 here is CSARGIQETQYF. DNA for the CDR3: TGCAGTGCTAGAGGCATACAAGAGACCCAGTACTTC. V usage is TRBV20-1 and J usage is TRBJ2-5; unclear D gene. Germline CDR1 reads DFQATT; CDR2 reads SNEGSKA (reference sequence). V was trimmed by 1 base and J by 2 bases, leaving 5 bases between them. This CDR3 spans 12 amino acids.

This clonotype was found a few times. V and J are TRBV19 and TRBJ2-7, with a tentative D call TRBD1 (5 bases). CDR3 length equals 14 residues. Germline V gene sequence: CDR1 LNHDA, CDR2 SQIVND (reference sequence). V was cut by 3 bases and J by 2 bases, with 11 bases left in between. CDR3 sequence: CASSIPGSAYEQYF. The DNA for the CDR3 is TGTGCCAGTAGTATCCCAGGGTCCGCCTACGAGCAGTACTTC.

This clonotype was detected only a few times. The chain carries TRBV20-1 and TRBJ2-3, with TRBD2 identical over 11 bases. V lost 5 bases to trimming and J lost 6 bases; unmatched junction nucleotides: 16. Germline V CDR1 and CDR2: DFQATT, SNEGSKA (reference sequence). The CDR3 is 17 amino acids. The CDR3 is CSAGPPRLAGKADTQYF. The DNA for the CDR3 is TGCAGTGCTGGACCACCGAGACTAGCGGGAAAGGCGGATACGCAGTATTTT.

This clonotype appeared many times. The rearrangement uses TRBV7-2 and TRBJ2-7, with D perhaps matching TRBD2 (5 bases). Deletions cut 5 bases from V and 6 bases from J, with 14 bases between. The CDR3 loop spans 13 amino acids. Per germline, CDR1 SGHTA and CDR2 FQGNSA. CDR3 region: CASSPTPAGEQYF. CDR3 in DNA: TGTGCCAGCAGCCCAACCCCCGCGGGCGAGCAGTACTTC.

The CDR3 is CASSLWVTGNEKLFF. The DNA of the CDR3 is TGTGCCAGCAGCTTATGGGTAACAGGGAATGAAAAACTGTTTTTT. The chain has TRBV7-2 and TRBJ1-4, with a weak D call TRBD1 (6 bases). Germline V gives CDR1 SGHTA, CDR2 FQGNSA. The CDR3 runs 15 residues. V dropped 2 bases and J dropped 5 bases, with 12 bases sitting between them.

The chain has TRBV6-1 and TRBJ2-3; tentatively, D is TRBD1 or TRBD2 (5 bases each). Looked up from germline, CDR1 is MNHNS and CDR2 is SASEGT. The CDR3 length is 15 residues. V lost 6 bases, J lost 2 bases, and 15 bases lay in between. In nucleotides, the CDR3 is TGTGCCAGCAGACCCGGGGCTAGCACCACAGATACGCAGTATTTT. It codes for CASRPGASTTDTQYF.